These 24 T cell receptor beta chains were all obtained from the same sample, sequenced in a study of vaccination effects on CD4 cells after COVID-19. For these TCRs, the target antigens are not known. Libraries were prepared by immunoSEQ multiplex PCR; TCRdb keeps only in-frame clonotypes and omits some of them. The sample records some 22,000 clones, 73% being singletons. ViraFEST assay sequencing came after antigen-specific CD4+ T cells were expanded with viral peptide pools. Investigators separated out CD4+ T cells once approximately 11 days of culture had passed. People in the vaccine group had not been infected with SARS-CoV-2 before, and their nucleocapsid antibodies were negative. The input for sequencing was CD4+ T cells from PBMCs cultured with SARS-CoV-2 spike peptides, taken before COVID-19 vaccination. The receptors were gathered from a human donor who received a COVID-19 vaccine.

This CDR3 reads CAISVHSGDTEAFF. In DNA form, the CDR3 reads TGTGCCATCAGTGTACACAGTGGAGACACTGAAGCTTTCTTT. The chain is built from TRBV10-3 and TRBJ1-1; D gene uncertain. The CDR3 spans 14 residues. Germline V lookup: CDR1 ENHRY, CDR2 SYGVKD. Trimming removed 4 bases from V and 3 bases from J, with 12 bases in between.

J is TRBJ1-2 and V is TRBV11-2; 7 bases line up with TRBD1. The V gene's germline CDR1 is SGHAT and CDR2 FQNNGV. The CDR3 extends over 16 amino acids. V lost 5 bases, J lost 4 bases, and 13 bases stayed unmatched. In nucleotides, the CDR3 is TGTGCCAGCAGCCGGACACAGGGGAGGAGCCCCTATGGCTACACCTTC. Translated, it gives CASSRTQGRSPYGYTF.

This rearrangement joins TRBV4-2 to TRBJ1-1; unclear D gene. This CDR3 has 16 residues. The V gene lost 0 bases and the J gene lost 0 bases, with 11 bases spanning the gap. Germline-derived CDR1 and CDR2 are LGHNA and YNFKEQ. CDR3 nucleotide sequence: TGTGCCAGCAGCCAAGACGGGCAGGCGGTGAACACTGAAGCTTTCTTT. Amino acids: CASSQDGQAVNTEAFF.

This sequence joins TRBV9 and TRBJ2-2; 10 bases match TRBD1. CDR3 length equals 15 residues. The junction had 1 base not matched to a gene; V was cut back by 0 bases and J by 5 bases. Per the germline V gene, CDR1 is SGDLS and CDR2 is YYNGEE. This CDR3 is CASSVGTGGTGELFF. The CDR3 coding sequence is TGTGCCAGCAGCGTAGGGACAGGGGGGACCGGGGAGCTGTTTTTT.

The rearrangement links TRBV5-4 to TRBJ1-4; 7 nucleotides agree with TRBD1. The CDR3 totals 14 residues. The V segment lost 2 bases and the J segment 8 bases; nucleotides outside the gene matches: 6. Germline CDR1 SGHNT, CDR2 YYREEE (reference sequence). This CDR3 reads CASSLQGSGEKLFF. CDR3 sequence (DNA): TGTGCCAGCAGCTTACAGGGGTCCGGGGAAAAACTGTTTTTT.

The DNA of the CDR3 is TGTGCCAGCAGCCCCCAGCAACAGGGTTCACCCCTCCACTTT. It specifies CASSPQQQGSPLHF. The chain links TRBV7-8 to TRBJ1-6; D possibly corresponds to TRBD1 (6 bases). Trimming removed 5 bases from V and 9 bases from J, with 14 bases in between. Germline values: CDR1 SGHVS, CDR2 FQNEAQ. This CDR3 comprises 14 residues.

The genes are TRBV29-1 and TRBJ2-7; 7 nucleotides agree with TRBD2. The junction had 6 bases not matched to a gene; V was cut back by 1 base and J by 0 bases. Per the germline V gene, CDR1 is SQVTM and CDR2 is ANQGSEA. This CDR3 is built from 15 residues. CDR3: CSVEGRRGSSYEQYF. The CDR3 nucleotides are TGCAGCGTTGAAGGGCGGCGCGGGAGCTCCTACGAGCAGTACTTC.

CDR3 in amino acids: CASSQLAGGPGYF. CDR3 in DNA: TGCGCCAGCAGCCAACTAGCGGGGGGGCCGGGGTATTTT. The genes are TRBV5-1 and TRBJ2-3, with 13 bases lining up with TRBD2. Germline V CDR1 and CDR2: SGHRS, YFSETQ. J was trimmed by 14 bases and V by 4 bases; bases with no gene match: 7. The CDR3 totals 13 residues.

J is TRBJ2-7 and V is TRBV19; TRBD2 is a possible D gene (7 bases). Germline V CDR1 and CDR2: LNHDA, SQIVND (reference sequence). Trimming left V 5 bases short and J 0 bases short, with 20 bases between. This CDR3 is 17 amino acids long. Here the CDR3 reads CASSQEGGQGLSYEQYF. The CDR3 DNA follows: TGTGCCAGTAGTCAGGAGGGGGGGCAGGGGCTCTCCTACGAGCAGTACTTC.

The chain is built from TRBV18 and TRBJ2-4; TRBD2 is a possible D gene (6 bases). The germline V gene has CDR1 KGHSH and CDR2 LQKENI. V lost 3 bases and J 5 bases, leaving 14 bases between the germline ends. The CDR3 is made up of 15 amino acids. DNA of the CDR3: TGTGCCAGCTCACCGGAATCCGGGAGTCAAAACATTCAGTACTTC. Translated: CASSPESGSQNIQYF.

The chain joins TRBV5-5 to TRBJ1-2, with unresolved D. Germline V gene sequence: CDR1 SGHKS, CDR2 YYEKEE (reference sequence). CDR3 length equals 15 residues. The V and J ends lost 1 base and 0 bases respectively, with 10 bases between them. As DNA, the CDR3 is TGTGCCAGCAGCTTGTCATGGAGTTCTAACTATGGCTACACCTTC. Its protein is CASSLSWSSNYGYTF. The whole variable domain, remainder taken from reference TRBV5-5 and TRBJ1-2, is DAGVTQSPTHLIKTRGQQVTLRCSPISGHKSVSWYQQVLGQGPQFIFQYYEKEERGRGNFPDRFSARQFPNYSSELNVNALLLGDSALYLCASSLSWSSNYGYTFGSGTRLTVV.

The chain joins TRBV5-6 to TRBJ1-4; D perhaps matches TRBD1 (6 bases). V lost 0 bases to trimming and J lost 0 bases, with 15 bases between them. The CDR3 contains 18 residues. Per germline, CDR1 SGHDT and CDR2 YYEEEE. CDR3 residues: CASSLGSRTASTNEKLFF. CDR3 nucleotide sequence: TGTGCCAGCAGCTTGGGGTCCCGGACAGCCTCAACTAATGAAAAACTGTTTTTT. The whole variable domain, filled in from reference TRBV5-6 and TRBJ1-4, reads DAGVTQSPTHLIKTRGQQVTLRCSPKSGHDTVSWYQQALGQGPQFIFQYYEEEERQRGNFPDRFSGHQFPNYSSELNVNALLLGDSALYLCASSLGSRTASTNEKLFFGSGTQLSVL.

The genes are TRBV10-3 and TRBJ2-3; 9 bases align to TRBD1. CDR3 length equals 15 residues. Germline loops: CDR1 ENHRY, CDR2 SYGVKD. J lost 0 bases, V lost 6 bases, and 4 bases had no gene match. CDR3 sequence reads: CAISDRGTSTDTQYF. CDR3 DNA sequence: TGTGCCATCAGCGACAGGGGGACTAGCACAGATACGCAGTATTTT.

This clone was recorded once. The CDR3 reads CASSPSGTGTRGYTF. CDR3 coding DNA: TGTGCCAGCTCACCTTCCGGGACAGGGACAAGGGGCTACACCTTC. The chain couples TRBV18 to TRBJ1-2; TRBD1 aligns across 9 bases. There are 15 residues in the CDR3. The V gene end was trimmed by 3 bases and the J gene end by 8 bases; junction bases not matched to a gene: 10. CDR1 is KGHSH and CDR2 is LQKENI in the germline V gene.

The CDR3 region is CASSLAGSGNTIYF. The CDR3 bases are TGTGCCAGCAGCTTAGCGGGATCTGGAAACACCATATATTTT. The chain links TRBV7-7 to TRBJ1-3; D gene ambiguous. The CDR3 runs to 14 residues. Germline V gene data show CDR1 as SSHAT and CDR2 as FNYEAQ (reference sequence). Trimming left V 0 bases short and J 1 base short, with 4 bases between.

The chain employs TRBV5-1 and TRBJ2-1; TRBD1 agrees at 7 bases. There are 15 residues in the CDR3. The V segment lost 0 bases and the J segment 4 bases; nucleotides outside the gene matches: 4. CDR1 is SGHRS and CDR2 is YFSETQ in the germline V gene. CDR3: CASSLVTGDYNEQFF. CDR3 nucleotides: TGCGCCAGCAGCTTGGTAACAGGGGATTACAATGAGCAGTTCTTC.

A single count supports this clone. The rearrangement uses TRBV29-1 and TRBJ2-5; TRBD2 might be the D (6 bases). The germline V gene encodes CDR1 SQVTM and CDR2 ANQGSEA. The ends were cut back, 7 bases at V and 3 bases at J, with 12 bases in the middle. CDR3 length: 12 residues. In DNA, the CDR3 is TGCAGCGCTGGTCGGGGGAAAGAGACCCAGTACTTC. This codes for CSAGRGKETQYF.

The chain uses TRBV1 and TRBJ1-1; TRBD1 is the table's D call and was not checked against the DNA. TRBV1 is classified as a pseudogene. The CDR3 spans 16 residues. The CDR3 sequence: CTSSQDPPREETEAFF. CDR3 DNA sequence: TGCACCAGCAGCCAAGACCCCCCCAGGGAAGAGACTGAAGCTTTCTTT.

The chain links TRBV30 to TRBJ1-1, with D possibly TRBD1 on 6 matching bases. The CDR3 spans 13 residues. V was trimmed by 3 bases and J by 4 bases, leaving 12 bases between them. Germline values: CDR1 GTSNPN, CDR2 SVGIG (reference sequence). The CDR3 sequence: CAWRAQGVTEAFF. The CDR3 DNA reads TGTGCCTGGAGGGCACAGGGAGTCACTGAAGCTTTCTTT.

The genes are TRBV6-4 and TRBJ2-3; 14 positions match TRBD2. Germline CDR1 and CDR2: MRHNA and SNTAGT. This CDR3 has 15 amino acids. The J segment lost 14 bases and the V segment lost 0 bases, leaving 7 bases of the junction unmatched. CDR3 in amino acids: CASSDSIGTSGSWYF. The CDR3 nucleotides are TGTGCCAGCAGTGACTCGATAGGGACTAGCGGGAGTTGGTATTTT.

This clone was counted once. V and J are TRBV30 and TRBJ2-7, with no clear D. Per germline, CDR1 GTSNPN and CDR2 SVGIG (reference sequence). V dropped 4 bases and J dropped 0 bases, with 16 bases sitting between them. There are 15 residues in the CDR3. The CDR3 DNA is TGTGCCTGGAAAGTCGACGTCCTCACCTCCTACGAGCAGTACTTC. Its protein is CAWKVDVLTSYEQYF.

This clone has just one count. V is TRBV5-1 and J is TRBJ1-1; tentative D call: TRBD1 (5 bases). Germline loops: CDR1 SGHRS, CDR2 YFSETQ. The V and J ends lost 4 bases and 1 base respectively, with 14 bases between them. The CDR3 loop spans 15 amino acids. The DNA of the CDR3 is TGCGCCAGCAGCCCTATCGTGGGGACGAACACTGAAGCTTTCTTT. This translates into CASSPIVGTNTEAFF.

V gene TRBV7-6 combines with J gene TRBJ2-5; no firm D call. Germline CDR1 SGHVS, CDR2 FNYEAQ. V was shortened by 5 bases and J by 7 bases, with 20 bases between the two germline ends. The CDR3 has 15 residues. CDR3 sequence (DNA): TGTGCCAGCAGCACCGACCTCTGGCCAGGTGGGACCCAGTACTTC. Translating it yields CASSTDLWPGGTQYF.

The CDR3 DNA reads TGTGCCAGCAGCCAAGGACAGCCGGGAAACACCATATATTTT. As protein: CASSQGQPGNTIYF. This chain links TRBV5-4 with TRBJ1-3; D might be TRBD1 (6 bases). V lost 4 bases to trimming and J lost 4 bases, with 12 bases between them. Germline V gene lookup returns CDR1 SGHNT and CDR2 YYREEE (reference sequence). This CDR3 is 14 amino acids long.